A selection of T cell receptor beta chains follows, all from one sample in a study of OX40 agonist ivuxolimab in advanced cancers. TCRdb's copy holds only in-frame clones and misses some; the assay was immunoSEQ multiplex PCR. The sample includes some 94,000 clones, more than 95% of them seen just once. Sequencing was performed on CD4+ or CD8+ T cells sorted from blood, taken in a trial of the OX40 agonist ivuxolimab. All receptors come from an adult with an advanced solid tumor such as melanoma, head and neck, liver or kidney cancer. The CDR3 runs from the conserved cysteine through the conserved F or W. D genes are given only for firm matches. Rows give clone size only sometimes, using once, few, many, or a class for an expanded clone.

NA	NA	TRBJ2-1	TRBV6-5	CATGQGQFF	TGTGCCACGGGGCAGGGGCAGTTCTTC
NA	NA	TRBJ1-6	TRBV4-2	CASSQVAGYNSPLHF	TGTGCCAGCAGCCAAGTGGCAGGTTATAATTCACCCCTCCACTTT
NA	NA	TRBJ2-1	TRBV5-1	CASSWRKGFEQFF	TGCGCCAGCAGCTGGCGTAAGGGTTTTGAGCAGTTCTTC
NA	NA	TRBJ1-5	TRBV28	CASSPSPGTLGNQPQHF	TGTGCCAGCAGCCCTTCGCCGGGGACACTCGGCAATCAGCCCCAGCATTTT
NA	NA	TRBJ2-7	TRBV5-8	CASSSGRPYEQYF	TGTGCCAGCAGCTCCGGACGGCCGTACGAGCAGTACTTC
NA	NA	TRBJ1-1	TRBV19	CASSFGHMNTEAFF	TGTGCCAGTAGTTTCGGACACATGAACACTGAAGCTTTCTTT
NA	NA	TRBJ2-2	TRBV27	CASSLSGLGELFF	TGTGCCAGCAGTTTATCGGGGCTTGGGGAGCTGTTTTTT
NA	NA	TRBJ2-3	TRBV27	CASSLTGRGIDTQYF	TGTGCCAGCAGTTTAACAGGCAGGGGAATAGATACGCAGTATTTT
NA	NA	TRBJ2-7	TRBV13	CASSHGASNGYEQYF	TGTGCCAGCAGCCACGGCGCTAGCAATGGGTACGAGCAGTACTTC
NA	NA	TRBJ2-5	TRBV9	CASSRRLEETQYF	TGTGCCAGCAGCCGGCGGCTCGAGGAGACCCAGTACTTC
TRBD1	once	TRBJ2-7	TRBV27	CASSFTGASTYEQYF	TGTGCCAGCAGTTTCACAGGGGCAAGCACCTACGAGCAGTACTTC
NA	NA	TRBJ2-7	TRBV11-2	CASSLGATLTISSYEQYF	TGTGCCAGCAGCCTCGGGGCGACGCTCACGATTAGCTCCTACGAGCAGTACTTC
NA	NA	TRBJ2-3	TRBV7-9	CASNVNGAPDTQYF	TGTGCCAGCAACGTCAACGGGGCCCCAGATACGCAGTATTTT
NA	NA	TRBJ2-1	TRBV27	CASIGREGDGTPFF	TGTGCCAGCATAGGCAGGGAAGGGGACGGGACCCCGTTCTTC
NA	NA	TRBJ2-7	TRBV6-6	CASSYSGEQYF	TGTGCCAGCAGTTACTCGGGCGAGCAGTACTTC
TRBD1	NA	TRBJ2-7	TRBV5-1	CASSLTGDRTYEQYF	TGCGCCAGCAGCCTGACAGGGGATCGCACCTACGAGCAGTACTTC
NA	NA	TRBJ2-2	TRBV15	CATSRDNVAGPQNTGELFF	TGTGCCACCAGCAGAGATAATGTTGCGGGACCACAGAACACCGGGGAGCTGTTTTTT
NA	NA	TRBJ2-3	TRBV14	CASSQEPGRGTDTQYF	TGTGCCAGCAGCCAAGAACCCGGGAGAGGGACAGATACGCAGTATTTT
TRBD2	NA	TRBJ2-1	TRBV4-1	CASSQGGGRWAYNEQFF	TGCGCCAGCAGCCAAGGGGGAGGGCGGTGGGCCTACAATGAGCAGTTCTTC
NA	once	TRBJ1-1	TRBV28	CASSFSGTEAFF	TGTGCCAGCAGTTTCAGCGGGACTGAAGCTTTCTTT
NA	NA	TRBJ1-4	TRBV6-5	CASSYALQGTDLFF	TGTGCCAGCAGTTACGCGTTGCAAGGGACGGATCTGTTTTTT
TRBD1	NA	TRBJ1-2	TRBV29-1	CSVADRADYGYTF	TGCAGCGTTGCTGACAGGGCAGACTATGGCTACACCTTC
NA	NA	TRBJ2-7	TRBV7-9	CASSTTSSGVEQYF	TGTGCCAGCAGCACCACCTCGTCCGGGGTCGAGCAGTACTTC
NA	NA	TRBJ2-7	TRBV19	CATRASYEQYF	TGTGCCACCCGGGCGTCCTACGAGCAGTACTTC
TRBD2	NA	TRBJ2-3	TRBV29-1	CSASGLAGVEVADTQYF	TGCAGCGCTTCAGGACTAGCGGGAGTTGAGGTAGCAGATACGCAGTATTTT
NA	NA	TRBJ2-7	TRBV30	CAWRGKGAYEQYF	TGTGCCTGGAGAGGGAAAGGGGCCTACGAGCAGTACTTC
TRBD2	once	TRBJ2-1	TRBV27	CASSPWSGGNEQFF	TGTGCCAGCAGTCCATGGAGCGGGGGGAATGAGCAGTTCTTC
TRBD1	NA	TRBJ1-1	TRBV2	CASSERGPRTEAFF	TGTGCCAGCAGTGAAAGGGGGCCGCGCACTGAAGCTTTCTTT
NA	NA	TRBJ2-5	TRBV7-8	CASSFPPETQYF	TGTGCCAGCAGCTTTCCACCAGAGACCCAGTACTTC
NA	once	TRBJ2-7	TRBV6-5	CASRDGSYEQYF	TGTGCCAGCAGAGACGGGTCCTACGAGCAGTACTTC
NA	NA	TRBJ2-7	TRBV19	CASSAGGGDYEQYF	TGTGCCAGTAGTGCTGGGGGAGGAGACTACGAGCAGTACTTC
NA	NA	TRBJ2-7	TRBV5-1	CASSLTSYEQYF	TGCGCCAGCAGCTTGACGTCCTACGAGCAGTACTTC
NA	once	TRBJ1-5	TRBV4-3	CASSQGRGPGQPQHF	TGCGCCAGCAGCCAAGGGCGGGGGCCTGGGCAGCCCCAGCATTTT
NA	NA	TRBJ1-1	TRBV27	CASSQTGNTEAFF	TGTGCCAGCAGTCAAACAGGAAACACTGAAGCTTTCTTT
NA	NA	TRBJ2-7	TRBV4-1	CASSQVTNREQYF	TGCGCCAGCAGCCAAGTTACCAACAGGGAGCAGTACTTC
NA	NA	TRBJ1-1	TRBV19	CASSLTLGTEAFF	TGTGCCAGTAGTCTAACCTTGGGCACTGAAGCTTTCTTT
TRBD2	NA	TRBJ2-7	TRBV4-3	CASSQGLTSGSTEQYF	TGCGCCAGCAGCCAAGGTCTTACTAGCGGGAGCACCGAGCAGTACTTC
NA	NA	TRBJ1-1	TRBV19	CASSPTGGGQPEAFF	TGTGCCAGTAGTCCCACCGGGGGGGGCCAACCTGAAGCTTTCTTT
TRBD1	few	TRBJ1-5	TRBV6-6	CASRTQGAWQPQHF	TGTGCCAGCAGAACCCAGGGGGCCTGGCAGCCCCAGCATTTT
TRBD1	NA	TRBJ2-7	TRBV14	CASSLGQGGFYEQYF	TGTGCCAGCAGCCTGGGACAGGGAGGGTTCTACGAGCAGTACTTC
NA	NA	TRBJ2-7	TRBV4-1	CASSHIVGSPYEQYF	TGCGCCAGCAGCCACATTGTGGGGTCTCCCTACGAGCAGTACTTC
NA	NA	TRBJ1-4	TRBV28	CASSHPRITNEKLFF	TGTGCCAGCAGTCATCCACGCATAACTAATGAAAAACTGTTTTTT
TRBD1	NA	TRBJ1-2	TRBV7-3	CASSQTGGWDGYTF	TGTGCCAGCAGCCAGACAGGGGGTTGGGATGGCTACACCTTC
TRBD1	NA	TRBJ1-3	TRBV12-5	CASGLVLTGAKTNSGNTIYF	TGTGCTAGTGGTTTGGTACTGACAGGGGCGAAAACGAATTCTGGAAACACCATATATTTT
NA	NA	TRBJ2-7	TRBV6-5	CASTGTPYEQYF	TGTGCCAGCACCGGGACTCCCTACGAGCAGTACTTC